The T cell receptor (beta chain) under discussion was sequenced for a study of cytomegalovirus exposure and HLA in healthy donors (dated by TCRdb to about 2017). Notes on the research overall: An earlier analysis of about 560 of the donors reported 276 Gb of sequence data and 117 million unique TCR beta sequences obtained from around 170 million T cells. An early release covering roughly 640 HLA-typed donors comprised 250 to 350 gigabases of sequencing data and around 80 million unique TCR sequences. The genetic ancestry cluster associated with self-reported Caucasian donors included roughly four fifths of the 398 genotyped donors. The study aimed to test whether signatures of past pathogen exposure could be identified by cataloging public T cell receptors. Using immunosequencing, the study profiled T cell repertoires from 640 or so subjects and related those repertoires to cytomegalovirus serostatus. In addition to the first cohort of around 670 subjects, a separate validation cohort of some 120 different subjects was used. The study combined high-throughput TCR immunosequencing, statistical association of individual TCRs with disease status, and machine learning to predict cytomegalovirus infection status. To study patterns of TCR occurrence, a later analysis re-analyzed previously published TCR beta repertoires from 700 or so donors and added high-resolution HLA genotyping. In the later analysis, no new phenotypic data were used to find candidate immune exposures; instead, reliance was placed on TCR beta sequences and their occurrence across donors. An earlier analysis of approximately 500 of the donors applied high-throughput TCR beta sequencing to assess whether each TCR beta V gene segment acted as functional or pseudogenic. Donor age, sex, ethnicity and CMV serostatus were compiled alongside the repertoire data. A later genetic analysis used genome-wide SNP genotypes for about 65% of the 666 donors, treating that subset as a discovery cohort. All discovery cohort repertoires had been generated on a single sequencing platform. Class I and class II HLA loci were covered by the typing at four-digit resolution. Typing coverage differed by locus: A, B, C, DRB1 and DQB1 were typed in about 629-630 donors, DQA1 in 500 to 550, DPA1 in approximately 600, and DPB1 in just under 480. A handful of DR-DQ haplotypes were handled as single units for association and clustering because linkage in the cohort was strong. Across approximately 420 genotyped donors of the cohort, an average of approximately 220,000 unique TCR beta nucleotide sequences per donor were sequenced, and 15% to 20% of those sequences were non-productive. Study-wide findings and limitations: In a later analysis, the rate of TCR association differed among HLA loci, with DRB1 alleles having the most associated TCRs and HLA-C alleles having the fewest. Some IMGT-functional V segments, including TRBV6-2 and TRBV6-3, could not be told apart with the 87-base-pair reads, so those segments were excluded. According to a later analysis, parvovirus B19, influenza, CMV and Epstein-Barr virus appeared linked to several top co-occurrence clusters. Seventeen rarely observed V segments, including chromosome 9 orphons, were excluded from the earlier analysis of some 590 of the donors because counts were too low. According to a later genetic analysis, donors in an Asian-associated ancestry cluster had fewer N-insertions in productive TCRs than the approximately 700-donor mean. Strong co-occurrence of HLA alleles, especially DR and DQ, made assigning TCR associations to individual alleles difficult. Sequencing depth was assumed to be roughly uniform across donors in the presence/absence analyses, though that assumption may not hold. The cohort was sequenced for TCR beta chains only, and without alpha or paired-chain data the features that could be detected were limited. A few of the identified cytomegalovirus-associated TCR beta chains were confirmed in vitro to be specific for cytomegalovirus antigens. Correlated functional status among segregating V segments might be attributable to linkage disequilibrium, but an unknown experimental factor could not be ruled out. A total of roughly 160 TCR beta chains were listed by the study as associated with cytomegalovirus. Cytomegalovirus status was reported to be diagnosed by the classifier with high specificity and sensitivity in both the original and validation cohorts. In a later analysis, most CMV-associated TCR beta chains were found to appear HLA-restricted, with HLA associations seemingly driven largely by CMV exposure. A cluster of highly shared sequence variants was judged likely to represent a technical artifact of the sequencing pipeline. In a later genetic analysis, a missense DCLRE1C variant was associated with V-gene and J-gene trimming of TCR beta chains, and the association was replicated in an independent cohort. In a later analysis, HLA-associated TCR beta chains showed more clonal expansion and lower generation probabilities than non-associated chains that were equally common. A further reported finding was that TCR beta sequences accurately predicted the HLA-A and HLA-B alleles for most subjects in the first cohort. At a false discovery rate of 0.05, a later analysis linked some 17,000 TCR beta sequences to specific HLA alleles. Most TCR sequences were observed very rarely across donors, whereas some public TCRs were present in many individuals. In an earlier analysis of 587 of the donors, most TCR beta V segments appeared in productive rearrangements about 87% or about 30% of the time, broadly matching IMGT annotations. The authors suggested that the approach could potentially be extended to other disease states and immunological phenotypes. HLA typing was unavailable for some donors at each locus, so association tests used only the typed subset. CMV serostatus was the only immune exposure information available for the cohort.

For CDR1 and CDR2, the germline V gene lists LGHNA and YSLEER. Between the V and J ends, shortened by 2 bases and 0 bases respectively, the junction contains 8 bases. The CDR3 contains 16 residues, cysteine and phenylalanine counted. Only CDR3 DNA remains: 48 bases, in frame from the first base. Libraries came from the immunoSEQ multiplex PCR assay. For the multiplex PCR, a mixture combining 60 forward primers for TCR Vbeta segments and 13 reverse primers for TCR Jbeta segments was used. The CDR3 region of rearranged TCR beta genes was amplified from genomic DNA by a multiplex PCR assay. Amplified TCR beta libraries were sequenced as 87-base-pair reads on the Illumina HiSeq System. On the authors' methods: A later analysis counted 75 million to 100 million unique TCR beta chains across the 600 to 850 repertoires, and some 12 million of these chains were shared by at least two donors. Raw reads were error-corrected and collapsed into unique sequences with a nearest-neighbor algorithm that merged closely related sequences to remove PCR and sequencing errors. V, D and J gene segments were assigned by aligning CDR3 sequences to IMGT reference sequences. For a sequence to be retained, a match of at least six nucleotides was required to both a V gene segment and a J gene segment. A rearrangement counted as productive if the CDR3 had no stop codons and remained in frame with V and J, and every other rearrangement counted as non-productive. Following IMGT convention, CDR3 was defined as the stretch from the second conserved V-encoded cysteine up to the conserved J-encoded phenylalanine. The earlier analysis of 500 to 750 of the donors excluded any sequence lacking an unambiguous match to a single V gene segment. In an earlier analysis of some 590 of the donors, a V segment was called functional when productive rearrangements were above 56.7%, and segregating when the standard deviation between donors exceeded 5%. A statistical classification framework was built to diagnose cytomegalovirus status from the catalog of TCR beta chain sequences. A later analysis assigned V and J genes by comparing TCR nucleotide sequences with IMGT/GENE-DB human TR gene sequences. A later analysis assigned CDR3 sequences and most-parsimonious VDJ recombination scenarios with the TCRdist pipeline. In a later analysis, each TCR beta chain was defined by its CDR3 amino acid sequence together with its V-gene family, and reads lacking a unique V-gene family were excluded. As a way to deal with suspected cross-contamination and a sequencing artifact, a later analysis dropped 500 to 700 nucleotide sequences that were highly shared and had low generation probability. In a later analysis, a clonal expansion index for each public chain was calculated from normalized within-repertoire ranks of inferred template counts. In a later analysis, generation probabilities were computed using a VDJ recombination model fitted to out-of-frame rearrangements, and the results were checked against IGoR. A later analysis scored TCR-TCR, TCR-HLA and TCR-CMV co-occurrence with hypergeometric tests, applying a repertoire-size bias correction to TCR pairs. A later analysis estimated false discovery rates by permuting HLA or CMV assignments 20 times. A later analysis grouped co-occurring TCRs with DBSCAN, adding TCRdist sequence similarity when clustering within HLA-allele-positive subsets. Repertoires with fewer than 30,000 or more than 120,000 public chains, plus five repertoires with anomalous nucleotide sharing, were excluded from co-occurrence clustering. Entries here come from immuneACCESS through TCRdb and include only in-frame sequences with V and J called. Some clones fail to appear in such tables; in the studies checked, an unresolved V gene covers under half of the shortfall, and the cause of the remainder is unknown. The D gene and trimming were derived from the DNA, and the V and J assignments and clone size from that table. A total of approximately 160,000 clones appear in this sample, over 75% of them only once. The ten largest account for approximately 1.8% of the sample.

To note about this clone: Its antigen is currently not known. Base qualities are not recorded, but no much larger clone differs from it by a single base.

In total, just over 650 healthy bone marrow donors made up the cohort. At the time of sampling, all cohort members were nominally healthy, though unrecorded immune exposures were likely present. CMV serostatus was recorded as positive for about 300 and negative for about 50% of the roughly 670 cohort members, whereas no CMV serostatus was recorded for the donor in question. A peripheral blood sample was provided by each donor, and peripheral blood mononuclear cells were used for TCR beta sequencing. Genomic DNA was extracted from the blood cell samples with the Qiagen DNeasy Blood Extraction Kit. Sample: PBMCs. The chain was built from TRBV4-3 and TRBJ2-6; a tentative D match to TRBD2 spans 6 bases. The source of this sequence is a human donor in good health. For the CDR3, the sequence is CASSQYSGSGANVLTF. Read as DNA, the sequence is TGCGCCAGCAGCCAATATAGCGGCTCTGGGGCCAACGTCCTGACTTTC.